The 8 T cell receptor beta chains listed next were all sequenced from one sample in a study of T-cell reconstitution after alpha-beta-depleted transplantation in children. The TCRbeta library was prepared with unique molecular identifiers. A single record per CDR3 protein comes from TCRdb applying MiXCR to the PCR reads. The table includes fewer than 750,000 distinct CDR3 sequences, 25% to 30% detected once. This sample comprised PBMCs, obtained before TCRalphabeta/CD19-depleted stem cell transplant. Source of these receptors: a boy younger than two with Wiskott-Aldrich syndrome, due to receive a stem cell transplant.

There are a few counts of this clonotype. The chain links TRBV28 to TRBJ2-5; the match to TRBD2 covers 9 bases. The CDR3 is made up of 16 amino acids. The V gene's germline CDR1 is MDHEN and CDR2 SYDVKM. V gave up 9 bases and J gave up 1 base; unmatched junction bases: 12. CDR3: CASRGMSGRTQETQYF. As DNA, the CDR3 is TGTGCCAGTAGGGGTATGAGCGGGAGGACCCAAGAGACCCAGTACTTC.

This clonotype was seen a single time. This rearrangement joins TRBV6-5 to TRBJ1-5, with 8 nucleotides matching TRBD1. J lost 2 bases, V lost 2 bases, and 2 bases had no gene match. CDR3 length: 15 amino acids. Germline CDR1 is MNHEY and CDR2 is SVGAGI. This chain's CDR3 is CASSYVTGGNQPQHF. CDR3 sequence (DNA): TGTGCCAGCAGTTACGTGACAGGGGGCAATCAGCCCCAGCATTTT.

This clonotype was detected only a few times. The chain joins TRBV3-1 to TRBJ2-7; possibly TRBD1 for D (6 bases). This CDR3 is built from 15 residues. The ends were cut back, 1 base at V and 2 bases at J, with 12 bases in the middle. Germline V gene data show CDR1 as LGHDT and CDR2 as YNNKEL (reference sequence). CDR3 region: CASSQAPGTTYEQYF. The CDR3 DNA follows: TGTGCCAGCAGCCAAGCCCCCGGGACAACCTACGAGCAGTACTTC.

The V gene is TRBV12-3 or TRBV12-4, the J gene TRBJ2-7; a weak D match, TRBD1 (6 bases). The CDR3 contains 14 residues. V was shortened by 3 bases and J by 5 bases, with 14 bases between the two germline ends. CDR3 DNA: TGTGCCAGCAGTTTGGCCGGGACACTCAACGAGCAGTACTTC. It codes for CASSLAGTLNEQYF.

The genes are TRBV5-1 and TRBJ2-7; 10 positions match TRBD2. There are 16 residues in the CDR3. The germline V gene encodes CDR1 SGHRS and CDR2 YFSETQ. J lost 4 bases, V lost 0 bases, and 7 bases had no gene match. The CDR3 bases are TGCGCCAGCAGCTTGGTCTCAGCGGGAGGGGGATACGAGCAGTACTTC. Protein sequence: CASSLVSAGGGYEQYF.

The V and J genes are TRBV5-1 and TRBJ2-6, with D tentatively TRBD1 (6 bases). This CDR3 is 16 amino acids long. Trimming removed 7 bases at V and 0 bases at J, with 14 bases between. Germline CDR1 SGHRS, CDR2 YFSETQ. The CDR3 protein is CASGHGQSSGANVLTF. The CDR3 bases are TGCGCCAGCGGACATGGACAGAGCTCTGGGGCCAACGTCCTGACTTTC.

In nucleotides, the CDR3 is TGTGCCATCAGTGAGTTGGCTAGCGGGTTCAATGGCTACGAGCAGTACTTC. This gives the protein CAISELASGFNGYEQYF. This chain uses TRBV10-3 with TRBJ2-7; 8 bases agree with TRBD2. The CDR3 covers 17 residues. The V gene end was trimmed by 1 base and the J gene end by 3 bases; junction bases not matched to a gene: 11. Germline lookup yields CDR1 ENHRY and CDR2 SYGVKD.

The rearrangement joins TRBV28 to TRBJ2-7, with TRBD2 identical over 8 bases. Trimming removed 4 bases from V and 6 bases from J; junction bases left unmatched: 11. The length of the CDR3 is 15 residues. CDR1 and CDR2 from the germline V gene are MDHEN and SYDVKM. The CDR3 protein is CASSSQAGARSEQYF. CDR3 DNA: TGTGCCAGCAGTTCCCAAGCGGGAGCACGTTCCGAGCAGTACTTC.